This T cell receptor (beta chain) was sequenced during a study of blood T cell repertoires in COVID-19. Study in general: Researchers got acute and convalescent COVID-19 samples from the United States, Italy and Spain. PBMCs, B-cell-depleted T cells, or T cells were the source of the cDNA or gDNA that made up the material.

Study processing details: Estimated nucleated cell counts came from reference gene primer amplification. Some clones are missing from TCRdb's copy, which holds only in-frame ones; the method was immunoSEQ multiplex PCR. V and J calls and clone size are copied from that table; D and trimming were computed from the DNA. In the table there are 150,000 to 200,000 clones, about 87% of which are singletons. Seattle's cohort entered during active infection and was followed longitudinally. CDR3 length equals 16 residues. J lost 5 bases, V lost 5 bases, and 9 bases had no gene match. The germline V gene has CDR1 MDHEN and CDR2 SYDVKM.

The material sequenced was peripheral blood. This chain uses TRBV28 with TRBJ2-5; 12 bases fit TRBD1. This receptor was obtained from a woman aged 70 to 79 with COVID-19, enrolled during active disease. The CDR3, as DNA: TGTGCCAGCAGTCCGATCCGGGACAGGGGGCGGGAGACCCAGTACTTC. Its protein is CASSPIRDRGRETQYF.